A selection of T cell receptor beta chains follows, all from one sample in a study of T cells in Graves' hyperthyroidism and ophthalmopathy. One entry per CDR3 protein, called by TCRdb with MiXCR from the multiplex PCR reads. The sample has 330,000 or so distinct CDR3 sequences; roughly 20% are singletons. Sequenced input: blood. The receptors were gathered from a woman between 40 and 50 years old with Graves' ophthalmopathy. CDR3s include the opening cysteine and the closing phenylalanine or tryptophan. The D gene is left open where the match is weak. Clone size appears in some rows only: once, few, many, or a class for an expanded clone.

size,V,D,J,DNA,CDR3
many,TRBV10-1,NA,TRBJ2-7,TGCGCCAGCAGTGATATGGGGACCCCGGCTGGGGAGCAGTACTTC,CASSDMGTPAGEQYF
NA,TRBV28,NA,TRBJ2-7,TGTGCCAGCAGTTCGGGCCCCGGACGGGAGCAGTACTTC,CASSSGPGREQYF
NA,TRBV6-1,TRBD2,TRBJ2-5,TGTGCCAGCAGGGGACTAGCGGGAGCTGGATTGAGTGAGACCCAGTACTTC,CASRGLAGAGLSETQYF
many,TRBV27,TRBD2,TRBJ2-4,TGTGCCAGCAGTTCCCTTTTTTCCCCCCCAAGACTAGCGGGGATACCGAAAAACATTCAGTACTTC,CASSSLFSPPRLAGIPKNIQYF
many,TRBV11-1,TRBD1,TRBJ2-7,TGTGCCAGCAGCCTCCCGGACAGGGGGGACAGCTCCTACGAGCAGTACTTC,CASSLPDRGDSSYEQYF
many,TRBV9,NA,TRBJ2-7,TGTGCCAGCAGCCCCGGTGAGGTCCCCTACGAGCAGTACTTC,CASSPGEVPYEQYF
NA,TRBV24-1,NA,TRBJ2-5,TGTGCCACCAGTGATCCTGGACCCACTCAAGAGACCCAGTACTTC,CATSDPGPTQETQYF
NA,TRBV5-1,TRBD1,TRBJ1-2,TGCGCCAGCAGCTTTGAGGTCGACAGGGGCCATGGCTACACCTTC,CASSFEVDRGHGYTF
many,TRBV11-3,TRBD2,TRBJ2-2,TGTGCCAGCAGCACGGGAGGACCTAACACCGGGGAGCTGTTTTTT,CASSTGGPNTGELFF
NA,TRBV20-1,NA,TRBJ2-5,TGCAGTGCTAGTTCGGGACAACAAGAGACCCAGTACTTC,CSASSGQQETQYF
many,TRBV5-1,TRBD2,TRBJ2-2,TGCGCCAGCAGCCACGGACTAGCGGCGAACACCGGGGAGCTGTTTTTT,CASSHGLAANTGELFF
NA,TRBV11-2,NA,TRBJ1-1,TGTGCCAGCAGCTTATTAGGCCAGGGCACTCTCAAAGCTTTCTTT,CASSLLGQGTLKAFF
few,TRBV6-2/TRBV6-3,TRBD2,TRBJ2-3,TGTGCCAGCAGTTCTCCCCCGGGAGGGGGGCGTTGGACGCAGTATTTT,CASSSPPGGGRWTQYF